A selection of T cell receptor beta chains follows, all from one sample in a study of Ad26.COV2.S vaccination and SARS-CoV-2 variants. Using immunoSEQ multiplex PCR, the repertoire was profiled, and TCRdb retains in-frame clones only, with some absent. The sample includes 360,000 or so clones, over 75% of them seen just once. The specimen comprised peripheral blood, sampled in a trial of Ad26.COV2.S vaccine versus placebo. The source of these receptors is a person between 18 and 65 years old who received the Ad26.COV2.S COVID-19 vaccine or a placebo. CDR3s include the opening cysteine and the closing phenylalanine or tryptophan. D genes are given only for firm matches. Clone size appears in some rows only: once, few, many, or a class for an expanded clone.

j_call,v_call,d_call,clone_size,cdr3_aa,cdr3_nt
TRBJ2-2,TRBV7-9,NA,NA,CASRFSPGGYTGELFF,TGTGCCAGCAGATTCAGCCCGGGGGGCTACACCGGGGAGCTGTTTTTT
TRBJ2-3,TRBV30,NA,NA,CAWSSLGHRTDTQYF,TGTGCCTGGAGTTCCTTAGGACACCGCACAGATACGCAGTATTTT
TRBJ1-2,TRBV7-3,TRBD1,NA,CASSPGTVGGYTF,TGTGCCAGCAGCCCTGGGACAGTCGGCGGCTACACCTTC
TRBJ2-7,TRBV2,TRBD1,NA,CASKIRDRITYEQYF,TGTGCCAGCAAAATCCGGGACAGGATTACCTACGAGCAGTACTTC
TRBJ1-1,TRBV9,NA,NA,CASSYGPGVNTEAFF,TGTGCCAGCAGTTACGGACCTGGAGTGAACACTGAAGCTTTCTTT
TRBJ2-2,TRBV7-3,NA,NA,CASSLHQNTGELFF,TGTGCCAGCAGCCTCCACCAAAACACCGGGGAGCTGTTTTTT
TRBJ1-1,TRBV7-9,NA,few,CASSLNTEAFF,TGTGCCAGCAGCCTAAACACTGAAGCTTTCTTT
TRBJ1-1,TRBV29-1,NA,NA,CSVDRRQGYTEAFF,TGCAGCGTTGATCGGCGGCAGGGTTACACTGAAGCTTTCTTT
TRBJ2-3,TRBV10-3,TRBD2,NA,CAISGGLAGAGTDTQYF,TGTGCCATCAGTGGGGGACTAGCGGGGGCCGGCACAGATACGCAGTATTTT
TRBJ1-1,TRBV12-3/TRBV12-4,NA,NA,CASSLGGPEAFF,TGTGCCAGCAGTTTGGGGGGACCTGAAGCTTTCTTT
TRBJ1-3,TRBV7-6,NA,NA,CASSPGPLSSGNTIYF,TGTGCCAGCAGCCCCGGACCGCTAAGCTCTGGAAACACCATATATTTT
TRBJ2-5,TRBV7-9,NA,NA,CASSLGGRGEETQYF,TGTGCCAGCAGCTTAGGGGGTAGAGGGGAAGAGACCCAGTACTTC
TRBJ2-3,TRBV19,NA,NA,CASSIAGVSTDTQYF,TGTGCCAGTAGTATAGCGGGGGTAAGCACAGATACGCAGTATTTT
TRBJ1-2,TRBV7-6,NA,NA,CASSPANRGGDSTF,TGTGCCAGCAGCCCAGCAAACCGGGGCGGAGACTCCACCTTC
TRBJ2-1,TRBV30,NA,NA,CAWSPDYNEQFF,TGTGCCTGGAGCCCCGACTACAATGAGCAGTTCTTC
TRBJ2-7,TRBV7-3,TRBD2,NA,CASSPRPSGGFYEQYF,TGTGCCAGCAGCCCCCGCCCTAGCGGGGGATTCTACGAGCAGTACTTC
TRBJ2-3,TRBV9,TRBD2,NA,CASSVGGSGGRTDTQYF,TGTGCCAGCAGCGTAGGTGGTAGCGGGGGCCGCACAGATACGCAGTATTTT
TRBJ1-1,TRBV3-1/TRBV3-2,TRBD1,NA,CASSYTGVGNTEAFF,TGTGCCAGCAGCTATACAGGGGTAGGGAACACTGAAGCTTTCTTT
TRBJ2-5,TRBV2,NA,NA,CASKGSLMIQETQYF,TGTGCCAGCAAGGGTAGCTTAATGATCCAAGAGACCCAGTACTTC
TRBJ2-3,TRBV30,NA,NA,CACSRGGTDTQYF,TGTGCCTGTAGTAGGGGGGGCACAGATACGCAGTATTTT
TRBJ1-6,TRBV9,NA,NA,CASSVVDSNSPLHF,TGTGCCAGCAGCGTAGTGGACAGTAATTCACCCCTCCACTTT
TRBJ1-1,TRBV18,NA,NA,CASSPLPGMNTEAFF,TGTGCCAGCTCACCACTGCCAGGAATGAACACTGAAGCTTTCTTT
TRBJ2-2,TRBV7-9,NA,NA,CASSFGTANTGELFF,TGTGCCAGCAGCTTCGGGACGGCGAACACCGGGGAGCTGTTTTTT
TRBJ2-7,TRBV6-1,NA,NA,CASSESYPPTGATYEQYF,TGTGCCAGCAGTGAAAGTTACCCCCCGACCGGGGCAACCTACGAGCAGTACTTC
TRBJ1-2,TRBV27,NA,NA,CASSLRGTGYTF,TGTGCCAGCAGTTTGAGGGGGACGGGCTACACCTTC
TRBJ2-5,TRBV9,TRBD1,once,CASSGGGQGEETQYF,TGTGCCAGCAGCGGGGGTGGACAGGGTGAGGAGACCCAGTACTTC
TRBJ1-1,TRBV9,NA,few,CASSVVGDSPEAFF,TGTGCCAGCAGCGTAGTCGGAGACAGTCCCGAAGCTTTCTTT
TRBJ1-1,TRBV12-3/TRBV12-4,NA,NA,CASNIGQNTEAFF,TGTGCCAGCAATATCGGACAGAACACTGAAGCTTTCTTT
TRBJ2-7,TRBV19,NA,NA,CASSILSDRGYEQYF,TGTGCCAGTAGTATATTATCGGATAGGGGTTACGAGCAGTACTTC
TRBJ2-5,TRBV5-6,NA,NA,CASSGRQVWETQYF,TGTGCCAGCAGCGGGAGACAGGTCTGGGAGACCCAGTACTTC
TRBJ2-7,TRBV27,TRBD1,NA,CASSIRDRGLYEQYF,TGTGCCAGCAGCATCCGGGACAGGGGGCTGTACGAGCAGTACTTC
TRBJ1-6,TRBV19,NA,NA,CASSIRNSPLHF,TGTGCCAGTAGTATAAGAAATTCACCCCTCCACTTT
TRBJ1-1,TRBV6-5,NA,NA,CASSYEALNTEAFF,TGTGCCAGCAGTTACGAAGCACTGAACACTGAAGCTTTCTTT
TRBJ1-2,TRBV7-9,NA,NA,CASSLGQPRGYTF,TGTGCCAGCAGCTTAGGACAACCACGTGGCTACACCTTC
TRBJ1-1,TRBV19,NA,NA,CASILRGRADTEAFF,TGTGCCAGTATCCTGCGTGGCAGGGCGGACACTGAAGCTTTCTTT
TRBJ2-1,TRBV7-3,TRBD1,NA,CASSPPGTGFNNEQFF,TGTGCCAGCAGCCCCCCCGGGACAGGGTTTAACAATGAGCAGTTCTTC
TRBJ2-1,TRBV7-8,NA,NA,CASSQTSYYNEQFF,TGTGCCAGCAGCCAAACTAGTTACTACAATGAGCAGTTCTTC
TRBJ1-4,TRBV25-1,NA,NA,CASSEQTPGEKLFF,TGTGCCAGCAGCGAACAGACCCCGGGAGAAAAACTGTTTTTT
TRBJ1-2,TRBV5-1,NA,NA,CASSLAPGGGGYTF,TGCGCCAGCAGCTTGGCCCCCGGGGGAGGTGGCTACACCTTC
TRBJ2-1,TRBV5-1,TRBD2,NA,CASSLTGTSERNEQFF,TGCGCCAGCAGCTTGACCGGGACTAGCGAGAGGAATGAGCAGTTCTTC
TRBJ1-2,TRBV25-1,NA,NA,CASSEYKSGFNYGYTF,TGTGCCAGCAGTGAATATAAATCCGGCTTTAACTATGGCTACACCTTC
TRBJ1-2,TRBV9,NA,NA,CASSVDPRGQANYGYTF,TGTGCCAGCAGCGTCGACCCACGGGGACAAGCTAACTATGGCTACACCTTC
TRBJ2-1,TRBV5-1,TRBD1,NA,CASLSGQGDNEQFF,TGCGCCAGCTTGTCGGGACAGGGGGACAATGAGCAGTTCTTC
TRBJ2-1,TRBV10-1,TRBD1,NA,CASSPGTGKNEQFF,TGCGCCAGCAGCCCCGGGACAGGGAAGAATGAGCAGTTCTTC
TRBJ1-2,TRBV23-1,NA,NA,CASSQYGRPYGYTF,TGCGCCAGCAGTCAATACGGTAGGCCCTATGGCTACACCTTC
TRBJ2-7,TRBV10-3,TRBD2,NA,CAISESASGGEDYEQYF,TGTGCCATCAGTGAGTCGGCTAGCGGGGGGGAGGACTACGAGCAGTACTTC
TRBJ2-7,TRBV7-2,NA,NA,CASSLGFSRDEQYF,TGTGCCAGCAGCTTAGGTTTCTCCCGGGACGAGCAGTACTTC